These 27 T cell receptor beta chains were all obtained from the same sample, sequenced in a study of patients and donors after allogeneic stem cell transplantation. MiXCR, run by TCRdb on the RT-PCR reads, gives a single entry per CDR3 protein. The data show about 150,000 distinct CDR3 sequences, with 30% to 45% seen just once and around 50% held by the top ten. Sequencing was done on a sample of blood, either unsorted or a sorted T cell fraction (not recorded which). The receptors shown here come from a human donor who was either an allogeneic HSCT recipient or a stem cell or donor lymphocyte infusion donor (not recorded which). It is not recorded whose cells these are; they may come from a transplant donor.

The chain couples TRBV4-2 to TRBJ1-5; a possible D gene is TRBD1 (5 bases). V was cut by 0 bases and J by 0 bases, with 12 bases left in between. From germline, CDR1 is LGHNA and CDR2 YNFKEQ. The CDR3 length is 17 residues. CDR3: CASSQDPGARSNQPQHF. CDR3 DNA: TGTGCCAGCAGCCAAGATCCCGGGGCGCGTAGCAATCAGCCCCAGCATTTT.

This clonotype occurred a few times. The chain uses TRBV3-1 and TRBJ1-1, with no clear D. Germline-derived CDR1 and CDR2 are LGHDT and YNNKEL (reference sequence). The CDR3 sequence is 17 residues long. Trimming removed 4 bases from V and 0 bases from J, with 18 bases in between. CDR3 sequence: CASSLTSRGALNTEAFF. Here the CDR3 DNA reads TGTGCCAGCAGCCTTACGTCCCGTGGTGCCCTGAACACTGAAGCTTTCTTT.

This clonotype showed up many times. The chain has TRBV12-3 or TRBV12-4 and TRBJ1-1; D unresolved. The CDR3 length is 13 residues. V was trimmed by 3 bases and J by 3 bases, leaving 8 bases between them. CDR3 sequence: CASSFSGDTEAFF. The CDR3 DNA follows: TGTGCCAGCAGTTTTTCCGGTGACACTGAAGCTTTCTTT.

CDR3 residues: CASSATGTGTTFFYNEQFF. CDR3 bases: TGTGCCAGCAGTGCCACCGGGACAGGGACGACCTTTTTTTACAATGAGCAGTTCTTC. V is TRBV6-5 and J is TRBJ2-1; 9 bases align to TRBD1. The V segment lost 5 bases and the J segment 4 bases; nucleotides outside the gene matches: 18. The CDR3 runs to 19 residues. Germline CDR1 and CDR2: MNHEY and SVGAGI.

The rearrangement links TRBV9 to TRBJ2-1; 11 nucleotides line up with TRBD2. CDR3 size: 15 residues. With 6 bases clipped from V and 4 bases from J, the junction kept 6 bases outside the gene matches. Germline CDR1 is SGDLS and CDR2 is YYNGEE. The CDR3 coding sequence is TGTGCCAGCACCAAGACTAGCGGGGATTACAATGAGCAGTTCTTC. This gives the protein CASTKTSGDYNEQFF.

The CDR3 sequence is CASMGGTDTQYF. The CDR3 DNA is TGCGCCAGCATGGGCGGCACAGATACGCAGTATTTT. V and J are TRBV5-1 and TRBJ2-3; D not certain. From germline, CDR1 is SGHRS and CDR2 YFSETQ. The V gene lost 6 bases and the J gene lost 1 base, with 6 bases spanning the gap. There are 12 residues in the CDR3. Full variable domain (remainder filled in from reference TRBV5-1 and TRBJ2-3): KAGVTQTPRYLIKTRGQQVTLSCSPISGHRSVSWYQQTPGQGLQFLFEYFSETQRNKGNFPGRFSGRQFSNSRSEMNVSTLELGDSALYLCASMGGTDTQYFGPGTRLTVL.

This clonotype was counted a few times. The chain is built from TRBV3-1 and TRBJ1-6; D remains ambiguous. Trimming took off 1 base at V and 6 bases at J, with 10 bases between the two ends. The CDR3 consists of 15 residues. Germline values: CDR1 LGHDT, CDR2 YNNKEL (reference sequence). The CDR3 nucleotides are TGTGCCAGCAGCCAAGGGGTTAAGGGTAATTCACCCCTCCACTTT. As protein: CASSQGVKGNSPLHF. The full variable domain, in which reference TRBV3-1 and TRBJ1-6 provide the parts outside the CDR3, is DTAVSQTPKYLVTQMGNDKSIKCEQNLGHDTMYWYKQDSKKFLKIMFSYNNKELIINETVPNRFSPKSPDKAHLNLHINSLELGDSAVYFCASSQGVKGNSPLHFGNGTRLTVT.

This clonotype was observed a few times. This chain connects TRBV7-2 to TRBJ1-1; 7 positions match TRBD1. Germline V CDR1 and CDR2: SGHTA, FQGNSA. The CDR3 spans 14 residues. With 1 base clipped from V and 5 bases from J, the junction kept 4 bases outside the gene matches. CDR3 DNA: TGTGCCAGCAGCTTAGGGGACAGACAAACTGAAGCTTTCTTT. It translates to CASSLGDRQTEAFF.

This sequence joins TRBV12-3 or TRBV12-4 and TRBJ2-2; unclear D gene. The CDR3 is made up of 14 amino acids. The V end lost 5 bases, the J end lost 5 bases, and 12 bases lay between the germline ends. Here the CDR3 DNA reads TGTGCCAGCAGTCCCCGAGACAAGACCGGGGAGCTGTTTTTT. Amino acids: CASSPRDKTGELFF.

CDR3 bases: TGTGCCAGCAGTTACTCACGGCAGGGCGAGGGCTACACCTTC. Its protein product is CASSYSRQGEGYTF. The V and J genes are TRBV6-5 and TRBJ1-2, with D possibly matching TRBD1 (5 bases). Deletions cut 0 bases from V and 8 bases from J, with 13 bases between. Germline loops: CDR1 MNHEY, CDR2 SVGAGI. This CDR3 has 14 amino acids.

This clonotype was picked up a small number of times. The chain recombines TRBV6-5 with TRBJ1-2; 7 nucleotides match TRBD1. The CDR3 is 13 residues long. CDR1 and CDR2 from the germline V gene are MNHEY and SVGAGI. The V and J ends lost 2 bases and 3 bases, in that order; junction bases with no gene match: 0. CDR3 loop: CASSYDRDYGYTF. The CDR3 DNA reads TGTGCCAGCAGTTACGACAGGGACTATGGCTACACCTTC.

The chain combines TRBV12-3 or TRBV12-4 with TRBJ1-4, with D unresolved. V gave up 3 bases and J gave up 4 bases, with 6 bases separating them. CDR3 length: 13 amino acids. CDR3 sequence (DNA): TGTGCCAGCAGTTTTCGATATAATGAAAAACTGTTTTTT. Its protein is CASSFRYNEKLFF.

V is TRBV4-3 and J is TRBJ2-3; no reliable D call. Germline CDR1 and CDR2: LGHNA and YSLEER. V was shortened by 8 bases and J by 5 bases, with 17 bases between the two germline ends. This CDR3 has 14 residues. In DNA, the CDR3 is TGCGCCAGCCAGAGAGCCACGAAGGGAGATACGCAGTATTTT. Translation: CASQRATKGDTQYF.

In its sample, this clonotype was seen once. The genes are TRBV29-1 and TRBJ2-1; 11 bases map to TRBD2. The length of the CDR3 is 15 residues. Germline lookup yields CDR1 SQVTM and CDR2 ANQGSEA. V lost 7 bases to trimming and J lost 8 bases; unmatched junction nucleotides: 13. CDR3: CSAPLAGGTFHEQFF. The CDR3, as DNA: TGCAGCGCCCCTTTAGCGGGGGGGACCTTTCATGAGCAGTTCTTC.

This chain uses TRBV5-6 with TRBJ2-3, with D perhaps TRBD1 (6 bases). The CDR3 length is 15 residues. The germline CDR1 and CDR2 sequences are SGHDT and YYEEEE. V dropped 2 bases and J dropped 0 bases, with 10 bases sitting between them. Written as DNA, the CDR3 is TGTGCCAGCAGCTTTAGGGGGAGTAGCACAGATACGCAGTATTTT. It codes for CASSFRGSSTDTQYF.

The chain joins TRBV3-1 to TRBJ1-2; a weak D match, TRBD1 (6 bases). CDR1 is LGHDT, CDR2 YNNKEL, per germline (reference sequence). The V and J ends lost 1 base and 1 base respectively, with 19 bases between them. The CDR3 runs 18 residues. The CDR3 loop reads CASSQAANRDTFNYGYTF. In DNA form, the CDR3 reads TGTGCCAGCAGCCAAGCGGCCAACCGGGACACTTTTAACTATGGCTACACCTTC.

The chain joins TRBV7-9 to TRBJ2-2; D may be TRBD1 (5 bases). V was shortened by 9 bases and J by 4 bases, with 9 bases between the two germline ends. This CDR3 has 12 residues. Germline loops: CDR1 SEHNR, CDR2 FQNEAQ (reference sequence). Here the CDR3 DNA reads TGTGCCAGGGGGCCTATCACCGGGGAGCTGTTTTTT. Translated: CARGPITGELFF.

V usage is TRBV11-1 and J usage is TRBJ2-3; either TRBD1 or TRBD2 may supply D (6 bases each). CDR1 SGHAT and CDR2 FQDESV come from the germline V gene (reference sequence). V was shortened by 6 bases and J by 4 bases, with 20 bases between the two germline ends. CDR3 length: 16 amino acids. CDR3 in amino acids: CASRPSSGGPADTQYF. The CDR3 bases are TGTGCCAGCAGACCATCCTCTGGGGGGCCAGCAGATACGCAGTATTTT.

This chain links TRBV4-2 with TRBJ1-2; no definite D call. The V end was cut by 4 bases, the J end by 4 bases, with 13 bases between. The CDR3 sequence is 14 residues long. Germline CDR1 is LGHNA and CDR2 is YNFKEQ. The CDR3 DNA reads as TGTGCCAGCAGCCCGCCACCGGGGTCCTATGGCTACACCTTC. It is translated as CASSPPPGSYGYTF.

The V and J genes are TRBV5-1 and TRBJ1-1; no clear D. Germline CDR1 is SGHRS and CDR2 is YFSETQ. The CDR3 extends over 14 amino acids. V lost 4 bases to trimming and J lost 4 bases, with 14 bases between them. As DNA, the CDR3 is TGCGCCAGCAGCCGCGATGGGGTGAGCACTGAAGCTTTCTTT. Its translation is CASSRDGVSTEAFF.

V is TRBV4-3 and J is TRBJ2-7, with D possibly TRBD2 on 7 matching bases. V was clipped by 1 base and J by 0 bases, with 22 bases between them. CDR1 and CDR2 (germline): LGHNA, YSLEER. This CDR3 region has 19 residues. Here the CDR3 reads CASSQVEYPGGGYSYEQYF. CDR3 bases: TGCGCCAGCAGCCAAGTAGAATATCCTGGCGGGGGCTACTCCTACGAGCAGTACTTC.

The rearrangement links TRBV7-8 to TRBJ1-2, with a tentative D call TRBD1 (5 bases). The germline V gene has CDR1 SGHVS and CDR2 FQNEAQ. Trimming pared 1 base from V and 8 bases from J, leaving 17 bases between. The CDR3 totals 15 residues. Written as DNA, the CDR3 is TGTGCCAGCAGCTTAGGTAGACTTGGGACGAAGGGCTACACCTTC. This codes for CASSLGRLGTKGYTF.

The gene calls are TRBV12-3 or TRBV12-4 and TRBJ1-6; D is undetermined. The CDR3 extends over 20 amino acids. Trimming removed 5 bases from V and 2 bases from J, with 25 bases in between. CDR3 region: CASSPTRYREMGTYNSPLHF. CDR3 nucleotides: TGTGCCAGCAGTCCGACAAGGTACCGGGAGATGGGCACCTATAATTCACCCCTCCACTTT.

The chain combines TRBV19 with TRBJ1-5, with 10 bases aligning to TRBD1. CDR3 length equals 14 residues. V was pared by 8 bases and J by 11 bases, with 12 bases of the junction left unmatched. CDR1 LNHDA and CDR2 SQIVND come from the germline V gene (reference sequence). The CDR3 loop reads CASGGQGEASAQHF. The CDR3, as DNA: TGTGCCAGTGGAGGACAGGGGGAGGCATCAGCCCAGCATTTT. Looking up the rest from reference TRBV19 and TRBJ1-5 gives the full variable domain: DGGITQSPKYLFRKEGQNVTLSCEQNLNHDAMYWYRQDPGQGLRLIYYSQIVNDFQKGDIAEGYSVSREKKESFPLTVTSAQKNPTAFYLCASGGQGEASAQHFGDGTRLSIL.

CDR3 region: CASYRVRQPQHF. CDR3 nucleotide sequence: TGTGCCAGCTACAGGGTGAGGCAGCCCCAGCATTTT. V usage is TRBV11-1 and J usage is TRBJ1-5; possibly TRBD1 for D (6 bases). This CDR3 comprises 12 residues. CDR1 SGHAT and CDR2 FQDESV come from the germline V gene (reference sequence). With 8 bases removed from V and 7 bases from J, the gap between germline ends came to 12 bases.

CDR3 amino acids: CASGLTSGGRSEQYF. CDR3 nucleotides: TGTGCCAGCGGCCTCACCAGCGGGGGACGTAGCGAGCAGTACTTC. The genes are TRBV6-5 and TRBJ2-7; 8 bases agree with TRBD2. The germline V gene encodes CDR1 MNHEY and CDR2 SVGAGI. Trimming took 8 bases from V and 6 from J; bases not matched to a gene: 15. CDR3 size: 15 residues.

This chain connects TRBV20-1 to TRBJ2-1; 8 bases fit TRBD2. There are 14 residues in the CDR3. Germline V gives CDR1 DFQATT, CDR2 SNEGSKA (reference sequence). V was clipped by 0 bases and J by 9 bases; unmatched bases: 7. For the CDR3, the DNA is TGCAGTGCTAGAGACCCCCCTACTAGCGGTGAGCAGTTCTTC. Translation gives CSARDPPTSGEQFF.